These 14 T cell receptor beta chains came from one sample sequenced in a study of cytomegalovirus exposure and HLA in healthy donors. A multiplex PCR was run with 60 Vbeta primers and 13 Jbeta primers. Method: immunoSEQ multiplex PCR; TCRdb's copy keeps in-frame clones and lacks some. In the table there are approximately 150,000 clones, over 60% of which are singletons. The sequenced sample was PBMCs. The receptors were gathered from a woman in her thirties in good health and CMV-seropositive.

This chain uses TRBV7-2 with TRBJ2-7; no definite D call. The V and J ends lost 0 bases and 0 bases respectively, with 6 bases between them. The germline CDR1 and CDR2 sequences are SGHTA and FQGNSA. CDR3 length equals 14 residues. The CDR3 DNA reads as TGTGCCAGCAGCTTAGCGAGTTCCTCCTACGAGCAGTACTTC. Protein: CASSLASSSYEQYF.

The V gene is TRBV30, the J gene TRBJ2-3, with D possibly matching TRBD2 (6 bases). This CDR3 contains 15 residues. Trimming cost V 2 bases and J 4 bases, with 16 bases left between them. CDR1 and CDR2 (germline): GTSNPN, SVGIG (reference sequence). This chain's CDR3 is CAWSPLFGRADTQYF. The CDR3 DNA sequence: TGTGCCTGGAGTCCCCTCTTCGGGAGAGCAGATACGCAGTATTTT.

This chain connects TRBV2 to TRBJ1-5; 11 positions agree with TRBD1. Germline V gives CDR1 SNHLY, CDR2 FYNNEI. V lost 4 bases and J lost 8; bases outside the gene matches: 4. The length of the CDR3 is 14 residues. Here the CDR3 reads CASSGDRGKKPQHF. The CDR3 region has the DNA TGTGCCAGCAGTGGGGACAGGGGGAAGAAGCCCCAGCATTTT.

This clone occurred once. The chain combines TRBV7-9 with TRBJ2-1; weak D call: TRBD2 (5 bases). Trimming removed 1 base at V and 2 bases at J, with 9 bases between. This CDR3 spans 15 amino acids. Germline V gene lookup returns CDR1 SEHNR and CDR2 FQNEAQ (reference sequence). The CDR3 sequence: CASSLGLAPYNEQFF. The CDR3 DNA reads TGTGCCAGCAGCTTAGGTCTAGCTCCCTACAATGAGCAGTTCTTC.

This clone was detected a few times. The chain joins TRBV5-6 to TRBJ2-1, with TRBD1 as a possible D gene (5 bases). The CDR3 loop spans 14 amino acids. From germline, CDR1 is SGHDT and CDR2 YYEEEE. The V and J ends lost 8 bases and 0 bases respectively, with 12 bases between them. The CDR3 here is CASETAASYNEQFF. CDR3 nucleotides: TGTGCCAGTGAGACAGCCGCCTCCTACAATGAGCAGTTCTTC.

This rearrangement joins TRBV6-5 to TRBJ1-1; 7 nucleotides line up with TRBD1. J was trimmed by 0 bases and V by 6 bases; bases with no gene match: 4. In germline, CDR1 is MNHEY, CDR2 SVGAGI. The CDR3 runs 14 residues. The CDR3 DNA follows: TGTGCCAGCAGCCCCGGGACAGTGAACACTGAAGCTTTCTTT. Protein sequence: CASSPGTVNTEAFF.

In DNA form, the CDR3 reads TGTGCCAGCAGCTTCGGACAGGGTTTTGATGGCTACACCTTC. Protein sequence: CASSFGQGFDGYTF. The chain links TRBV11-3 to TRBJ1-2, with TRBD1 identical over 8 bases. Germline values: CDR1 SGHNT, CDR2 YENEEA. The CDR3 sequence is 14 residues long. V was clipped by 3 bases and J by 6 bases; unmatched bases: 6. Based on the CDR3 plus reference TRBV11-3 and TRBJ1-2, the full variable domain is EAGVVQSPRYKIIEKKQPVAFWCNPISGHNTLYWYLQNLGQGPELLIRYENEEAVDDSQLPKDRFSAERLKGVDSTLKIQPAELGDSAVYLCASSFGQGFDGYTFGSGTRLTVV.

The J gene is TRBJ1-1, the V gene TRBV2; possible D gene TRBD1, 6 bases. Per the germline V gene, CDR1 is SNHLY and CDR2 is FYNNEI. Trimming removed 9 bases from V and 0 bases from J, with 11 bases in between. The CDR3 has 13 amino acids. The CDR3 loop is CARRTEMNTEAFF. The CDR3, as DNA: TGTGCCAGAAGGACAGAGATGAACACTGAAGCTTTCTTT.

The chain employs TRBV2 and TRBJ1-3, with D uncertain. The CDR3 runs to 12 residues. Per germline, CDR1 SNHLY and CDR2 FYNNEI. V lost 6 bases to trimming and J lost 5 bases, with 8 bases between them. CDR3: CASRPVRNTIYF. For the CDR3, the DNA is TGTGCCAGCAGGCCAGTAAGAAACACCATATATTTT.

The chain links TRBV2 to TRBJ2-1; the D gene is possibly TRBD1 (6 bases). The CDR3 consists of 16 residues. Germline CDR1 reads SNHLY; CDR2 reads FYNNEI. V lost 1 base to trimming and J lost 0 bases, with 10 bases between them. Written as DNA, the CDR3 is TGTGCCAGCAGTGAAGTGACAGGTAGCTCCTACAATGAGCAGTTCTTC. This gives the protein CASSEVTGSSYNEQFF.

The chain is built from TRBV6-1 and TRBJ1-2, with unresolved D. CDR3 size: 16 residues. The germline V gene encodes CDR1 MNHNS and CDR2 SASEGT. V lost 2 bases to trimming and J lost 4 bases, with 17 bases between them. CDR3 region: CASSESLAVPSYGYTF. CDR3 nucleotides: TGTGCCAGCAGTGAAAGTTTGGCCGTTCCCAGCTATGGCTACACCTTC.

V usage is TRBV7-2 and J usage is TRBJ1-5; 8 bases agree with TRBD1. The CDR3 totals 15 residues. Trimming took 4 bases from V and 0 from J; bases not matched to a gene: 2. Germline CDR1 reads SGHTA; CDR2 reads FQGNSA. The CDR3 DNA follows: TGTGCCAGCAGCTCCAGGGGGCGTAGCAATCAGCCCCAGCATTTT. It specifies CASSSRGRSNQPQHF.

The V gene is TRBV7-2, the J gene TRBJ1-5; possible D gene TRBD1, 6 bases. Trimming pared 2 bases from V and 7 bases from J, leaving 12 bases between. The CDR3 spans 14 residues. Germline V CDR1 and CDR2: SGHTA, FQGNSA. The CDR3, as DNA: TGTGCCAGCAGCTTACTCCAGGGGCAACAGCCCCAGCATTTT. It is translated as CASSLLQGQQPQHF.

J is TRBJ2-1 and V is TRBV5-1; 10 nucleotides line up with TRBD1. Germline V CDR1 and CDR2: SGHRS, YFSETQ. V lost 7 bases and J lost 5; bases outside the gene matches: 6. This CDR3 is built from 14 residues. CDR3 residues: CASARDRGNNEQFF. CDR3 DNA sequence: TGCGCCAGCGCACGGGACAGGGGAAACAATGAGCAGTTCTTC.